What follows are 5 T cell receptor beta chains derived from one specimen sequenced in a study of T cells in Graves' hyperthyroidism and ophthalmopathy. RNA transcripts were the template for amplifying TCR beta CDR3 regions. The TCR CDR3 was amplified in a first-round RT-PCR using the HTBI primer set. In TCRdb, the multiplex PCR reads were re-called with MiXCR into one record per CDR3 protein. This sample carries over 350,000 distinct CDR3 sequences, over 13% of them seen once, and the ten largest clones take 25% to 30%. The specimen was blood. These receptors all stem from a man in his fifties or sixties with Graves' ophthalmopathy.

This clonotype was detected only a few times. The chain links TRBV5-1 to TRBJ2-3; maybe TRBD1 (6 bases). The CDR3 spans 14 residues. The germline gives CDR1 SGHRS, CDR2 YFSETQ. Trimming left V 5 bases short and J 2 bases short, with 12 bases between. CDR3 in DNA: TGCGCCAGCAGGCCCGGACAGTCCACAGATACGCAGTATTTT. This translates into CASRPGQSTDTQYF.

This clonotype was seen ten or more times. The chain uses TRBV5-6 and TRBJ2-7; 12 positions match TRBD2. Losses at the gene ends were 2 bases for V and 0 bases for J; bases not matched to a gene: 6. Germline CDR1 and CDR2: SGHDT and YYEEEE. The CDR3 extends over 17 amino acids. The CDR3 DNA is TGTGCCAGCAGCTTCAGGACTAGCGGGATCCGCTCCTACGAGCAGTACTTC. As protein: CASSFRTSGIRSYEQYF.

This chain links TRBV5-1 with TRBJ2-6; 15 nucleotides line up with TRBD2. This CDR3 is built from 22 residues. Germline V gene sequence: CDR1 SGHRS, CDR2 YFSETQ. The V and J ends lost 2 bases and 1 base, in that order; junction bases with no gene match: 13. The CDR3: CASSFDLRTSGRGPSGANVLTF. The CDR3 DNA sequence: TGCGCCAGCAGCTTCGACCTTAGGACTAGCGGGAGGGGCCCGTCTGGGGCCAACGTCCTGACTTTC. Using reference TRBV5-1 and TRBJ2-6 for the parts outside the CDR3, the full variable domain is KAGVTQTPRYLIKTRGQQVTLSCSPISGHRSVSWYQQTPGQGLQFLFEYFSETQRNKGNFPGRFSGRQFSNSRSEMNVSTLELGDSALYLCASSFDLRTSGRGPSGANVLTFGAGSRLTVL.

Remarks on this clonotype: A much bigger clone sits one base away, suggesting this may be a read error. The CDR3 nucleotides are TGTGCCAGCAGCCTCCCCTCCCTTTCACCCCCCCACTTT. Translating it yields CASSLPSLSPPHF. V gene TRBV7-2 combines with J gene TRBJ1-6; D uncertain. CDR1 is SGHTA, CDR2 FQGNSA, per germline. CDR3 length: 13 residues.

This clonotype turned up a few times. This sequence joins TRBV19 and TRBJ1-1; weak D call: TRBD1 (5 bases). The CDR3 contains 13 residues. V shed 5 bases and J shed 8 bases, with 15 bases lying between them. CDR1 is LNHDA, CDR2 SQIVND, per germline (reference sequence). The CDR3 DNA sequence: TGTGCCAGTAGTCCTCGTAGAGCAGGGGAAGCTTTCTTT. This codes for CASSPRRAGEAFF. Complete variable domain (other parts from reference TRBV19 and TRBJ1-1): DGGITQSPKYLFRKEGQNVTLSCEQNLNHDAMYWYRQDPGQGLRLIYYSQIVNDFQKGDIAEGYSVSREKKESFPLTVTSAQKNPTAFYLCASSPRRAGEAFFGQGTRLTVV.